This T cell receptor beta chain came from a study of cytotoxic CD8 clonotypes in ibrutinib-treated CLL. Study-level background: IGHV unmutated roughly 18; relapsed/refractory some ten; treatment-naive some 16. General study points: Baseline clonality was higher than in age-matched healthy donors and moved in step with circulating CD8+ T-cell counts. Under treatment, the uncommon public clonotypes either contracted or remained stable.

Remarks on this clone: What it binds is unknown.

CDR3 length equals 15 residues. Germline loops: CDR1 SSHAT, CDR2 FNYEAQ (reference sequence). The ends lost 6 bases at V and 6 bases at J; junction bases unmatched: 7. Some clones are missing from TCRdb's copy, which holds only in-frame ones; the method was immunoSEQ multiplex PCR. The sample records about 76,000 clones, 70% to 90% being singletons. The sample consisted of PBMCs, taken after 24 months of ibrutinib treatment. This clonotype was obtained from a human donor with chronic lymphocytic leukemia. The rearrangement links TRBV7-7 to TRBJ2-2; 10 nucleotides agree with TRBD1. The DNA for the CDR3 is TGTGCCAGCAGTCGGGACAGGGGTAACTCCGGGGAGCTGTTTTTT. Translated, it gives CASSRDRGNSGELFF. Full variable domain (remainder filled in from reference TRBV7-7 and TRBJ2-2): GAGVSQSPRYKVTKRGQDVTLRCDPISSHATLYWYQQALGQGPEFLTYFNYEAQPDKSGLPSDRFSAERPEGSISTLTIQRTEQRDSAMYRCASSRDRGNSGELFFGEGSRLTVL.